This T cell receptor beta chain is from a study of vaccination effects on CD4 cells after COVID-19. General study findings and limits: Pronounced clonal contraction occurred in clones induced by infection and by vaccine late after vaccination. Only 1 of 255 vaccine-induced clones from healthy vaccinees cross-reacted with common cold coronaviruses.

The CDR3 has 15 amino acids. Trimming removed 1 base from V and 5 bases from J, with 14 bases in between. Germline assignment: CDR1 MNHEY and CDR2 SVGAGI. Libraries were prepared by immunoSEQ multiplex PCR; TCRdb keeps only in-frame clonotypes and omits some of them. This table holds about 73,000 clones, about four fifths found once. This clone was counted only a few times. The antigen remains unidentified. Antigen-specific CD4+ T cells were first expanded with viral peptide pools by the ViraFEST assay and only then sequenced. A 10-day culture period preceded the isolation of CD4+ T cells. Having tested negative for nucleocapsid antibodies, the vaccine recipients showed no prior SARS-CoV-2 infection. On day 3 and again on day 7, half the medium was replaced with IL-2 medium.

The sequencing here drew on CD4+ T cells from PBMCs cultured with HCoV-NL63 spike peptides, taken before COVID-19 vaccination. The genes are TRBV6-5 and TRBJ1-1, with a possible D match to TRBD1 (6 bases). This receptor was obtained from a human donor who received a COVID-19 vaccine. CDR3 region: CASSYWAKGGTEAFF. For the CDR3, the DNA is TGTGCCAGCAGTTACTGGGCGAAGGGGGGGACTGAAGCTTTCTTT.